These 12 T cell receptor beta chains were sequenced from one sample in a study of blood T cells in healthy people across ages. Combining a sample-barcoded 5' primer with a J-beta primer mix, a second PCR ran for 7 to 11 cycles. TCRdb re-analysed the 5' RACE reads in MiXCR, keeping a single row per CDR3 protein. Among 920,000 or so distinct CDR3 sequences listed, around 45% were seen once. The sequenced material came from blood. The source is a woman aged 55-70 years in good health.

The DNA for the CDR3 is TGTGCCAGCAGTGCTTATATCCCCAATTCCGGGACAGGGGGACGGGGCGAGCAGTACTTC. This codes for CASSAYIPNSGTGGRGEQYF. This chain uses TRBV28 with TRBJ2-5; TRBD1 matches at 11 bases. The J call may be in error: the DNA end matches TRBJ2-7 better. The germline V gene encodes CDR1 MDHEN and CDR2 SYDVKM. The CDR3 is made up of 20 amino acids.

This clonotype appeared once. This rearrangement joins TRBV3-1 to TRBJ1-5, with D hard to call. The CDR3 totals 12 residues. The V end was cut by 3 bases, the J end by 4 bases, with 4 bases between. Germline V gene data show CDR1 as LGHDT and CDR2 as YNNKEL (reference sequence). CDR3 bases: TGTGCCAGCAGCCACGCTAATCAGCCCCAGCATTTT. Protein sequence: CASSHANQPQHF.

The chain links TRBV12-3 or TRBV12-4 to TRBJ2-7; D call uncertain. Trimming took off 8 bases at V and 2 bases at J, with 16 bases between the two ends. The CDR3 is made up of 14 amino acids. For the CDR3, the DNA is TGTGCCAGCCGGCCATCGGCCACCGCCTACGAGCAGTACTTC. Protein sequence: CASRPSATAYEQYF.

This clonotype was counted a few times. The genes are TRBV29-1 and TRBJ1-5; possible D gene TRBD1, 6 bases. The V end was cut by 5 bases, the J end by 6 bases, with 17 bases between. In germline, CDR1 is SQVTM, CDR2 ANQGSEA. The CDR3 has 14 amino acids. In DNA, the CDR3 is TGCAGCGTTCGAGGGGGAAAGGGGATTCAGCCCCAGCATTTT. Translated, it gives CSVRGGKGIQPQHF. The entire variable domain, with the rest obtained from reference TRBV29-1 and TRBJ1-5, is as follows: SAVISQKPSRDICQRGTSLTIQCQVDSQVTMMFWYRQQPGQSLTLIATANQGSEATYESGFVIDKFPISRPNLTFSTLTVSNMSPEDSSIYLCSVRGGKGIQPQHFGDGTRLSIL.

This clonotype was observed a few times. V is TRBV7-9 and J is TRBJ2-3; D is ambiguous. V was cut by 5 bases and J by 6 bases, with 24 bases left in between. This CDR3 has 17 amino acids. Per the germline V gene, CDR1 is SEHNR and CDR2 is FQNEAQ (reference sequence). CDR3: CASSEGWSGPSFDTQYF. The CDR3, as DNA: TGTGCCAGCAGCGAAGGCTGGTCCGGGCCCTCGTTTGATACGCAGTATTTT. Complete variable domain (other parts from reference TRBV7-9 and TRBJ2-3): DTGVSQNPRHKITKRGQNVTFRCDPISEHNRLYWYRQTLGQGPEFLTYFQNEAQLEKSRLLSDRFSAERPKGSFSTLEIQRTEQGDSAMYLCASSEGWSGPSFDTQYFGPGTRLTVL.

This clonotype has at least ten counts. CDR3 nucleotide sequence: TGCAGCGTTGTTCAGGAGAAAGAGACCCAGTACTTC. The encoded protein is CSVVQEKETQYF. The chain combines TRBV29-1 with TRBJ2-5; D gene unclear. This CDR3 is 12 amino acids long. V gave up 4 bases and J gave up 3 bases, with 9 bases separating them. Germline CDR1 reads SQVTM; CDR2 reads ANQGSEA.

There are a few counts of this clonotype. The rearrangement joins TRBV6-6 to TRBJ2-3; D is possibly TRBD1 (5 bases). Germline CDR1 is MNHNY and CDR2 is SVGAGI (reference sequence). This CDR3 is built from 13 residues. V gave up 6 bases and J gave up 2 bases, with 9 bases separating them. CDR3 in DNA: TGTGCCAGCAGGGGGCCTATCACAGATACGCAGTATTTT. Amino acids: CASRGPITDTQYF.

The chain employs TRBV6-1 and TRBJ2-5; unclear D gene. The DNA end is a closer match to TRBJ2-7, so the J assignment may be wrong. Germline loops: CDR1 MNHNS, CDR2 SASEGT. CDR3 length equals 12 residues. CDR3 residues: CASSVIGNEQYF. The CDR3 nucleotides read TGTGCCAGCAGTGTAATTGGTAACGAGCAGTACTTC.

This chain joins TRBV27 and TRBJ2-7; possible D gene TRBD1, 6 bases. The CDR3 contains 15 residues. The germline CDR1 and CDR2 sequences are MNHEY and SMNVEV (reference sequence). V was clipped by 3 bases and J by 5 bases, with 17 bases between them. For the CDR3, the DNA is TGTGCCAGCAGTTTGGTTGGCAGGGGAGTGGACGAGCAGTACTTC. It translates to CASSLVGRGVDEQYF.

The chain joins TRBV7-2 to TRBJ1-1; D might be TRBD1 (6 bases). Germline V CDR1 and CDR2: SGHTA, FQGNSA. The CDR3 covers 15 residues. Trimming pared 9 bases from V and 3 bases from J, leaving 20 bases between. The CDR3 DNA reads as TGTGCCAGAGGGGACATCGAGACGGGGTACACTGAAGCTTTCTTT. This sequence encodes CARGDIETGYTEAFF.

The chain links TRBV20-1 to TRBJ2-7; TRBD1 aligns across 9 bases. The CDR3 totals 12 residues. V was pared by 1 base and J by 7 bases, with 2 bases of the junction left unmatched. CDR1 and CDR2 (germline): DFQATT, SNEGSKA (reference sequence). The CDR3 loop reads CSARGGQGEQYF. For the CDR3, the DNA is TGCAGTGCTAGAGGCGGACAGGGGGAGCAGTACTTC.

This rearrangement joins TRBV7-3 to TRBJ2-5, with TRBD2 matching over 7 bases. J gave up 4 bases and V 6 bases, and 8 bases lay outside the gene matches. CDR1 and CDR2 from the germline V gene are SGHTA and FQGTGA. The CDR3 sequence is 14 residues long. Here the CDR3 DNA reads TGTGCCAGCAGTCCCAGCGGGATTGGAGAGACCCAGTACTTC. Translated, it gives CASSPSGIGETQYF.